The 32 T cell receptor beta chains listed next were all sequenced from one sample in a study of cytomegalovirus exposure and HLA in healthy donors. 13 Jbeta primers and 60 Vbeta primers were used for the PCR. TCRdb keeps only in-frame clones here, not all; method: immunoSEQ multiplex PCR. The sample has approximately 100,000 clones; about 80% are singletons. Sequenced material: PBMCs. The source of these receptors is a man aged 45-65 years in good health and CMV-seropositive.

This clone was picked up one time. CDR3 protein: CASSVGPNTANTEAFF. Here the CDR3 DNA reads TGTGCCAGCAGCGTAGGCCCCAACACAGCAAACACTGAAGCTTTCTTT. The V gene is TRBV9, the J gene TRBJ1-1; D is undetermined. This CDR3 is 16 amino acids long. CDR1 and CDR2 from the germline V gene are SGDLS and YYNGEE. V dropped 0 bases and J dropped 2 bases, with 14 bases sitting between them.

The CDR3 sequence: CASSLAGQGAFLEKLFF. The DNA for the CDR3 is TGCGCCAGCAGCTTGGCAGGACAGGGGGCGTTTCTTGAAAAACTGTTTTTT. The chain uses TRBV5-1 and TRBJ1-4; TRBD1 matches 11 bases. Looked up from germline, CDR1 is SGHRS and CDR2 is YFSETQ. Trimming cost V 0 bases and J 7 bases; bases outside gene matches: 8. This CDR3 spans 17 amino acids.

The J gene is TRBJ2-1, the V gene TRBV19; D unresolved. V was pared by 3 bases and J by 5 bases, with 8 bases between. Germline-derived CDR1 and CDR2 are LNHDA and SQIVND (reference sequence). The CDR3 runs 13 residues. This chain's CDR3 is CASSITEDNEQFF. In DNA, the CDR3 is TGTGCCAGTAGTATTACAGAAGACAATGAGCAGTTCTTC.

V is TRBV5-1 and J is TRBJ1-2, with a weak D call TRBD1 (5 bases). From germline, CDR1 is SGHRS and CDR2 YFSETQ. V lost 5 bases, J lost 8 bases, and 13 bases lay in between. This CDR3 is 12 amino acids long. DNA of the CDR3: TGCGCCAGCAGTTCTGGGGGGGAAGGCTACACCTTC. Protein: CASSSGGEGYTF.

This chain links TRBV25-1 with TRBJ2-2, with D maybe TRBD2 (7 bases). Germline values: CDR1 MGHDK, CDR2 SYGVNS. V was shortened by 4 bases and J by 0 bases, with 12 bases between the two germline ends. The CDR3 is made up of 16 amino acids. The DNA for the CDR3 is TGTGCCAGCAGTGTTAGAGGGGGGGCGAACACCGGGGAGCTGTTTTTT. Its translation is CASSVRGGANTGELFF. The full variable domain, with the rest looked up from reference TRBV25-1 and TRBJ2-2, is EADIYQTPRYLVIGTGKKITLECSQTMGHDKMYWYQQDPGMELHLIHYSYGVNSTEKGDLSSESTVSRIRTEHFPLTLESARPSHTSQYLCASSVRGGANTGELFFGEGSRLTVL.

V usage is TRBV18 and J usage is TRBJ1-4, with 11 bases lining up with TRBD1. Germline loops: CDR1 KGHSH, CDR2 LQKENI. The CDR3 has 14 amino acids. The ends lost 4 bases at V and 7 bases at J; junction bases unmatched: 2. CDR3 nucleotide sequence: TGTGCCAGCTCACGGACAGGGGGCTTTGAAAAACTGTTTTTT. It specifies CASSRTGGFEKLFF.

The V gene is TRBV5-1, the J gene TRBJ2-1; TRBD2 matches 7 bases. CDR3 length equals 16 residues. V was clipped by 0 bases and J by 4 bases; unmatched bases: 7. Germline CDR1 reads SGHRS; CDR2 reads YFSETQ. The CDR3 nucleotides are TGCGCCAGCAGCTTGGAACTAGCGATTTTTTACAATGAGCAGTTCTTC. This gives the protein CASSLELAIFYNEQFF.

This clone has more than one count but fewer than ten. This CDR3 reads CASSIGNPGQPRGNIQYF. CDR3 nucleotides: TGTGCCAGTAGTATAGGGAACCCGGGACAGCCGAGGGGAAACATTCAGTACTTC. The V gene is TRBV19, the J gene TRBJ2-4; the match to TRBD1 covers 7 bases. V was pared by 1 base and J by 6 bases, with 15 bases of the junction left unmatched. Germline V gene data show CDR1 as LNHDA and CDR2 as SQIVND (reference sequence). CDR3 size: 18 residues. Full variable domain (remainder filled in from reference TRBV19 and TRBJ2-4): DGGITQSPKYLFRKEGQNVTLSCEQNLNHDAMYWYRQDPGQGLRLIYYSQIVNDFQKGDIAEGYSVSREKKESFPLTVTSAQKNPTAFYLCASSIGNPGQPRGNIQYFGAGTRLSVL.

The chain employs TRBV6-1 and TRBJ2-2, with a weak D call TRBD1 (6 bases). This CDR3 spans 15 amino acids. The germline V gene has CDR1 MNHNS and CDR2 SASEGT. V gave up 0 bases and J gave up 3 bases, with 8 bases separating them. The CDR3 region is CASSEAQGYTGELFF. In DNA form, the CDR3 reads TGTGCCAGCAGTGAAGCACAGGGATACACCGGGGAGCTGTTTTTT.

The gene calls are TRBV6-5 and TRBJ2-7; 8 bases map to TRBD1. Germline lookup yields CDR1 MNHEY and CDR2 SVGAGI. V lost 1 base and J lost 3; bases outside the gene matches: 5. The CDR3 is 15 residues long. The CDR3 sequence is CASSYLSDRGYEQYF. The CDR3 coding sequence is TGTGCCAGCAGTTACTTATCCGACAGGGGCTACGAGCAGTACTTC.

This chain connects TRBV21-1 to TRBJ2-7; the table names TRBD2, a call not compared with the DNA. TRBV21-1 is a documented pseudogene. The CDR3 sequence is 19 residues long. The CDR3 DNA is TGTGCCAGCAGCAAAGGGGAGATGCGCGACGCGGTGACGTCCTACGAGCAGTACTTC. Its protein product is CASSKGEMRDAVTSYEQYF.

This clone showed up just a few times. The genes are TRBV10-3 and TRBJ2-7; possible D gene TRBD1, 6 bases. This CDR3 comprises 13 residues. The V gene lost 0 bases and the J gene lost 9 bases, with 12 bases spanning the gap. The germline V gene has CDR1 ENHRY and CDR2 SYGVKD. The CDR3 is CAISESLGAGQYF. The CDR3 DNA reads as TGTGCCATCAGTGAGTCCCTGGGGGCTGGGCAGTACTTC.

The rearrangement joins TRBV2 to TRBJ1-5; D call uncertain. The CDR3 runs 15 residues. Between the trimmed V and J ends, which lost 4 bases and 0 bases, there was a span of 10 bases. Looked up from germline, CDR1 is SNHLY and CDR2 is FYNNEI. The CDR3 protein is CASSGAGSSNQPQHF. The CDR3 nucleotides are TGTGCCAGCAGTGGGGCGGGCAGTAGCAATCAGCCCCAGCATTTT.

This clone was detected a few times. This rearrangement joins TRBV6-5 to TRBJ2-5; 10 bases line up with TRBD2. There are 13 residues in the CDR3. Per germline, CDR1 MNHEY and CDR2 SVGAGI. Trimming cost V 8 bases and J 7 bases; bases outside gene matches: 7. The CDR3 nucleotides read TGTGCCAGCGGTAGAATAGCGGGGGGGACCCAGTACTTC. It yields the protein CASGRIAGGTQYF.

This chain uses TRBV5-5 with TRBJ2-7; weak D call: TRBD2 (6 bases). There are 15 residues in the CDR3. The germline gives CDR1 SGHKS, CDR2 YYEKEE (reference sequence). V lost 0 bases to trimming and J lost 1 base, with 11 bases between them. The CDR3 spells CASSLGGTFSYEQYF. The CDR3 DNA reads TGTGCCAGCAGCTTGGGAGGGACTTTTTCCTACGAGCAGTACTTC.

The rearrangement links TRBV27 to TRBJ2-5; 14 bases are a match to TRBD2. This CDR3 contains 16 residues. The V gene end was trimmed by 6 bases and the J gene end by 2 bases; junction bases not matched to a gene: 5. The germline V gene encodes CDR1 MNHEY and CDR2 SMNVEV (reference sequence). The CDR3 bases are TGTGCCAGCAGCCCCGGGACTAGCGGGGGTCAAGAGACCCAGTACTTC. Translation: CASSPGTSGGQETQYF.

This sequence joins TRBV5-1 and TRBJ1-1, with 10 bases fitting TRBD1. From germline, CDR1 is SGHRS and CDR2 YFSETQ. V trimming: 4 bases; J trimming: 3 bases; junction bases outside the gene matches: 3. The CDR3 contains 14 residues. CDR3 sequence: CASSTGTGDTEAFF. The CDR3 region has the DNA TGCGCCAGCAGCACGGGGACAGGGGACACTGAAGCTTTCTTT.

The V gene is TRBV11-2, the J gene TRBJ2-5; 8 positions match TRBD2. The CDR3 runs to 16 residues. Germline CDR1 and CDR2: SGHAT and FQNNGV. After removal of 3 bases from V and 5 bases from J, the junction contained 11 bases not matched to a gene. The CDR3 DNA reads TGTGCCAGCAGCTTCCTTATGAGCGGGAGAAGTGAGACCCAGTACTTC. It encodes CASSFLMSGRSETQYF.

The V and J genes are TRBV5-4 and TRBJ1-3; 7 nucleotides agree with TRBD1. Germline V gene sequence: CDR1 SGHNT, CDR2 YYREEE (reference sequence). The CDR3 has 16 amino acids. Losses at the gene ends were 4 bases for V and 4 bases for J; bases not matched to a gene: 11. CDR3 nucleotides: TGTGCCAGCAGCAATGGAGCAGACAGGGCCGGAAACACCATATATTTT. It is translated as CASSNGADRAGNTIYF.

This chain joins TRBV15 and TRBJ2-5, with TRBD2 matching over 8 bases. This CDR3 comprises 15 residues. Germline values: CDR1 LNHNV, CDR2 YYDKDF (reference sequence). V was clipped by 5 bases and J by 4 bases; unmatched bases: 9. CDR3 amino acids: CATSAIRGGRETQYF. In nucleotides, the CDR3 is TGTGCCACCAGCGCAATCCGGGGGGGCCGAGAGACCCAGTACTTC.

This clone was detected a few times. The chain is built from TRBV2 and TRBJ2-3; possible D gene TRBD2, 5 bases. Germline CDR1 reads SNHLY; CDR2 reads FYNNEI. CDR3 size: 14 residues. The V and J ends lost 5 bases and 1 base respectively, with 10 bases between them. The CDR3 DNA sequence: TGTGCCAGCAGTCAGGACTGGGGCACAGATACGCAGTATTTT. It translates to CASSQDWGTDTQYF.

This clone was observed a handful of times. V gene TRBV19 combines with J gene TRBJ2-2, with TRBD1 matching 8 bases. This CDR3 is built from 17 residues. The ends lost 9 bases at V and 1 base at J; junction bases unmatched: 13. Germline CDR1 reads LNHDA; CDR2 reads SQIVND (reference sequence). The CDR3: CASRVAWGTGNTGELFF. CDR3 DNA: TGTGCCAGCCGAGTCGCCTGGGGGACAGGGAACACCGGGGAGCTGTTTTTT. The whole variable domain, filled in from reference TRBV19 and TRBJ2-2, reads DGGITQSPKYLFRKEGQNVTLSCEQNLNHDAMYWYRQDPGQGLRLIYYSQIVNDFQKGDIAEGYSVSREKKESFPLTVTSAQKNPTAFYLCASRVAWGTGNTGELFFGEGSRLTVL.

The chain employs TRBV11-2 and TRBJ2-1, with D possibly matching TRBD2 (6 bases). The CDR3 length is 15 residues. Trimming pared 3 bases from V and 0 bases from J, leaving 9 bases between. Germline values: CDR1 SGHAT, CDR2 FQNNGV. The CDR3 nucleotides read TGTGCCAGCAGCTTGTCGCGGGGCTCCTACAATGAGCAGTTCTTC. This gives the protein CASSLSRGSYNEQFF.

The rearrangement links TRBV4-2 to TRBJ2-7; unclear D gene. Germline CDR1 LGHNA, CDR2 YNFKEQ. V was shortened by 1 base and J by 3 bases, with 10 bases between the two germline ends. The length of the CDR3 is 14 residues. The CDR3 coding sequence is TGTGCCAGCAGCCAAGTAACAGAAAGCTACGAGCAGTACTTC. Amino acids: CASSQVTESYEQYF.

V is TRBV19 and J is TRBJ2-6; D is perhaps TRBD1 (5 bases). Per germline, CDR1 LNHDA and CDR2 SQIVND (reference sequence). The CDR3 extends over 18 amino acids. Trimming removed 4 bases from V and 0 bases from J, with 16 bases in between. The CDR3 DNA sequence: TGTGCCAGTAGTACCCTGACAGTTAGTGTCTCTGGGGCCAACGTCCTGACTTTC. Its translation: CASSTLTVSVSGANVLTF. The full variable domain, rest sourced from reference TRBV19 and TRBJ2-6, is DGGITQSPKYLFRKEGQNVTLSCEQNLNHDAMYWYRQDPGQGLRLIYYSQIVNDFQKGDIAEGYSVSREKKESFPLTVTSAQKNPTAFYLCASSTLTVSVSGANVLTFGAGSRLTVL.

V usage is TRBV5-1 and J usage is TRBJ1-1; TRBD1 matches 9 bases. In germline, CDR1 is SGHRS, CDR2 YFSETQ. Trimming removed 4 bases from V and 7 bases from J; junction bases left unmatched: 5. CDR3 length equals 13 residues. DNA for the CDR3: TGCGCCAGCAGCCGACCGGACAGGGGTGAAGCTTTCTTT. This encodes CASSRPDRGEAFF.

This clone was found once. The chain has TRBV19 and TRBJ1-1, with a possible D match to TRBD1 (5 bases). V lost 3 bases and J lost 7, with 15 bases in between. The length of the CDR3 is 14 residues. Per germline, CDR1 LNHDA and CDR2 SQIVND (reference sequence). The DNA for the CDR3 is TGTGCCAGTAGTATTCGGCAGGGTACAAGTGAAGCTTTCTTT. Amino acid sequence: CASSIRQGTSEAFF. Full variable domain (remainder filled in from reference TRBV19 and TRBJ1-1): DGGITQSPKYLFRKEGQNVTLSCEQNLNHDAMYWYRQDPGQGLRLIYYSQIVNDFQKGDIAEGYSVSREKKESFPLTVTSAQKNPTAFYLCASSIRQGTSEAFFGQGTRLTVV.

With respect to this clone: Other DNA sequences in the same sample also yield this CDR3. The chain is built from TRBV6-5 and TRBJ1-2; possibly TRBD1 for D (5 bases). The CDR3 spans 11 residues. Germline assignment: CDR1 MNHEY and CDR2 SVGAGI. The V and J ends lost 8 bases and 8 bases respectively, with 12 bases between them. The CDR3 region has the DNA TGTGCCAGCGGGCAGGGCTACGGCTACACCTTC. Encoded protein: CASGQGYGYTF.

The CDR3 spells CASSVGAGGPIETQYF. CDR3 DNA: TGTGCCAGCAGCGTGGGGGCGGGGGGGCCGATTGAGACCCAGTACTTC. V gene TRBV9 combines with J gene TRBJ2-5; 9 bases fit TRBD2. Germline values: CDR1 SGDLS, CDR2 YYNGEE. The J segment lost 5 bases and the V segment lost 2 bases, leaving 10 bases of the junction unmatched. The CDR3 length is 16 residues. The complete variable domain, with remaining parts taken from reference TRBV9 and TRBJ2-5, reads DSGVTQTPKHLITATGQRVTLRCSPRSGDLSVYWYQQSLDQGLQFLIQYYNGEERAKGNILERFSAQQFPDLHSELNLSSLELGDSALYFCASSVGAGGPIETQYFGPGTRLLVL.

The V call is TRBV14, the J call TRBJ1-3, with D perhaps TRBD1 (5 bases). Trimming took off 4 bases at V and 2 bases at J, with 15 bases between the two ends. CDR3 size: 16 residues. Germline V CDR1 and CDR2: SGHDN, FVKESK. CDR3 in DNA: TGTGCCAGCAGCCCGAGGAGGGGAATAACTGGAAACACCATATATTTT. Protein product: CASSPRRGITGNTIYF.

The chain is built from TRBV10-3 and TRBJ2-2; TRBD1 agrees at 8 bases. CDR1 and CDR2 (germline): ENHRY, SYGVKD. The CDR3 loop spans 15 amino acids. Unmatched junction bases numbered 7, after V lost 6 bases and J lost 4 bases. The CDR3 protein is CAIRSGTGSTGELFF. The CDR3 DNA follows: TGTGCCATCAGGTCCGGGACAGGAAGCACCGGGGAGCTGTTTTTT.

This clone showed up just once. The rearrangement links TRBV9 to TRBJ2-7; 7 bases map to TRBD1. Germline-derived CDR1 and CDR2 are SGDLS and YYNGEE. This CDR3 region has 14 residues. V was clipped by 3 bases and J by 0 bases; unmatched bases: 3. Here the CDR3 DNA reads TGTGCCAGCAGCGAAACAGGGGACTCCTACGAGCAGTACTTC. Protein product: CASSETGDSYEQYF.